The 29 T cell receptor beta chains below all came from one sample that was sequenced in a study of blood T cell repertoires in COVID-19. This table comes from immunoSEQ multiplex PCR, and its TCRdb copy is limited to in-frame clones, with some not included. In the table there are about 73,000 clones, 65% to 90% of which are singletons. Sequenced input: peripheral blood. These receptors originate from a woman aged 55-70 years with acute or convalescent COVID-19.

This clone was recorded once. DNA of the CDR3: TGTGCCAGTAGTGGTCGACAGAGCTCCTATAATTCACCCCTCCACTTT. As protein: CASSGRQSSYNSPLHF. The genes are TRBV19 and TRBJ1-6, with D possibly TRBD1 on 5 matching bases. The CDR3 spans 16 residues. Germline CDR1 reads LNHDA; CDR2 reads SQIVND (reference sequence). Deletions cut 5 bases from V and 0 bases from J, with 11 bases between.

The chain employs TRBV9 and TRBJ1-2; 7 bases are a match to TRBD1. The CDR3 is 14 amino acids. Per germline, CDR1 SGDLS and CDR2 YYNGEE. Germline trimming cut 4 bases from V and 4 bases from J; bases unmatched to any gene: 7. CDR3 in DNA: TGTGCCAGCAGCTTAGGACAGGTCGCCTATGGCTACACCTTC. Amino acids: CASSLGQVAYGYTF.

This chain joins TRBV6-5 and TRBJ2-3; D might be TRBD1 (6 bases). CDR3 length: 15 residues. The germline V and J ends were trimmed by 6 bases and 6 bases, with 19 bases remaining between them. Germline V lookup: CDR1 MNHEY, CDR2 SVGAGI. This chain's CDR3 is CASSLWGQGYDTQYF. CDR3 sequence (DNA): TGTGCCAGCAGCCTGTGGGGGCAGGGTTATGATACGCAGTATTTT.

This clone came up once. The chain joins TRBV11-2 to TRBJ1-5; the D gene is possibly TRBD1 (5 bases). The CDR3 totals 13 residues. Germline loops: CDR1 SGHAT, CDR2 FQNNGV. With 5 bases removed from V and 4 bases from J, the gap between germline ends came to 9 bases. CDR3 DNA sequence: TGTGCCAGCAGCCGCCAGGGAAATCAGCCCCAGCATTTT. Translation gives CASSRQGNQPQHF. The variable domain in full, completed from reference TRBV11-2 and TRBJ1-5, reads EAGVAQSPRYKIIEKRQSVAFWCNPISGHATLYWYQQILGQGPKLLIQFQNNGVVDDSQLPKDRFSAERLKGVDSTLKIQPAKLEDSAVYLCASSRQGNQPQHFGDGTRLSIL.

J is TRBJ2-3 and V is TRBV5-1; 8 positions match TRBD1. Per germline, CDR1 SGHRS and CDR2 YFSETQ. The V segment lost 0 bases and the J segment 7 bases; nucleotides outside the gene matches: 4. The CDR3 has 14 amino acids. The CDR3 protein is CASSLGQGRNTQYF. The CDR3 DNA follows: TGCGCCAGCAGCTTGGGACAGGGGCGGAATACGCAGTATTTT.

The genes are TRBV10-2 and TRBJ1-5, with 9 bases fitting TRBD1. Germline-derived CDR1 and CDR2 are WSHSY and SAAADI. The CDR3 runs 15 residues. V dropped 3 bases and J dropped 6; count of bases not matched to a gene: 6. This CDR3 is CASSEQGAATQPQHF. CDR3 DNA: TGCGCCAGCAGTGAACAGGGGGCGGCTACTCAGCCCCAGCATTTT.

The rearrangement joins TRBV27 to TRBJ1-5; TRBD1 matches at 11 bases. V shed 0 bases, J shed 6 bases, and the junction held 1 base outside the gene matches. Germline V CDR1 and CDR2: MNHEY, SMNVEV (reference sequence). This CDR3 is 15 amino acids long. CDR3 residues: CASSLSGTGGQPQHF. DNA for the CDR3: TGTGCCAGCAGTTTATCGGGGACAGGGGGTCAGCCCCAGCATTTT.

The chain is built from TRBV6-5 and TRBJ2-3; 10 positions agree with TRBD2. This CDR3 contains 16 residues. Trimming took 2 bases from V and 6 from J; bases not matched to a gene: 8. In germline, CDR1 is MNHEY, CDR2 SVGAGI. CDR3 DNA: TGTGCCAGCAGTTACGCTAGCGGGGGCTCATGGGATACGCAGTATTTT. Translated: CASSYASGGSWDTQYF.

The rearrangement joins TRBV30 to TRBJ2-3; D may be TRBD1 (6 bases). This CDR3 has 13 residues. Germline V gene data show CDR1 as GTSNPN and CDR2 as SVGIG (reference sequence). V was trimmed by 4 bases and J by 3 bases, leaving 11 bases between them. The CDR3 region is CAWNRAATDTQYF. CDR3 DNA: TGTGCCTGGAACAGGGCGGCTACAGATACGCAGTATTTT.

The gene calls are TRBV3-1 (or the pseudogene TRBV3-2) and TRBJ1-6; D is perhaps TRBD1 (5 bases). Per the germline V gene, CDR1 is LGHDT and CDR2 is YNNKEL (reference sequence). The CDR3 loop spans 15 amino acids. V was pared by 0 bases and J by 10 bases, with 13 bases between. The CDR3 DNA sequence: TGTGCCAGCAGCCAAGATATCACAGGACAATCACCCCTCCACTTT. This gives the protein CASSQDITGQSPLHF.

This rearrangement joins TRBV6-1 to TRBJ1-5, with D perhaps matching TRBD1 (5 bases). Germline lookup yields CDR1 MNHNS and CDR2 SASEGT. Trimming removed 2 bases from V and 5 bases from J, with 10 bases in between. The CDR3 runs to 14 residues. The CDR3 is CASSEQGSDQPQHF. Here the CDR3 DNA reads TGTGCCAGCAGTGAACAGGGAAGCGATCAGCCCCAGCATTTT.

This chain's CDR3 is CSVGGQNMNTEAFF. In DNA form, the CDR3 reads TGCAGCGTTGGGGGACAGAACATGAACACTGAAGCTTTCTTT. The chain uses TRBV29-1 and TRBJ1-1; TRBD1 aligns across 7 bases. Trimming took 4 bases from V and 0 from J; bases not matched to a gene: 5. CDR1 is SQVTM, CDR2 ANQGSEA, per germline. CDR3 length: 14 amino acids.

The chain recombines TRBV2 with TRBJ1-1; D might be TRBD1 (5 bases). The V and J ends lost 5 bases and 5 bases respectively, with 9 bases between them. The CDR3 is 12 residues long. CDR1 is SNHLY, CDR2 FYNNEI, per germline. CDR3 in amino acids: CASSNRLTEAFF. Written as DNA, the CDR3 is TGTGCCAGCAGTAACAGGCTTACTGAAGCTTTCTTT. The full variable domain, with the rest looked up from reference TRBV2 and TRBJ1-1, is EPEVTQTPSHQVTQMGQEVILRCVPISNHLYFYWYRQILGQKVEFLVSFYNNEISEKSEIFDDQFSVERPDGSNFTLKIRSTKLEDSAMYFCASSNRLTEAFFGQGTRLTVV.

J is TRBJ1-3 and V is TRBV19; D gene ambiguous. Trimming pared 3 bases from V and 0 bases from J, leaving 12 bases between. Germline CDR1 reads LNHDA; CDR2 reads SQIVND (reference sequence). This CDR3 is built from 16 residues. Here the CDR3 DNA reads TGTGCCAGTAGTATCCGTGGAGGCCTCTCTGGAAACACCATATATTTT. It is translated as CASSIRGGLSGNTIYF.

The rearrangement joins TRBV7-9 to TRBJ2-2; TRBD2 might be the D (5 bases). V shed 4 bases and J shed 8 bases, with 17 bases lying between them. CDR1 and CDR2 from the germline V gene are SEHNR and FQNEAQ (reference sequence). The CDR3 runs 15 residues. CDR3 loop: CASSSEDWLTGELFF. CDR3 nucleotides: TGTGCCAGCAGCTCGGAGGACTGGTTGACTGGGGAGCTGTTTTTT.

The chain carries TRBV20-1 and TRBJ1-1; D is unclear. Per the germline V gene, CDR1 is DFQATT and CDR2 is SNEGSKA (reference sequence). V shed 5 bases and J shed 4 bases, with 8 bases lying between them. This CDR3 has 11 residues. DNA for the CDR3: TGCAGTGCTCCCCCGCGCACTGAAGCTTTCTTT. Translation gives CSAPPRTEAFF.

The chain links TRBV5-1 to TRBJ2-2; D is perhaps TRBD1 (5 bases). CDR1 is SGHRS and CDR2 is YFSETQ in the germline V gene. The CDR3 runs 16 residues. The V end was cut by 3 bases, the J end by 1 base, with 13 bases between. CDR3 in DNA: TGCGCCAGCAGCTCCCTTCAGGGCGAGAACACCGGGGAGCTGTTTTTT. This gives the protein CASSSLQGENTGELFF.

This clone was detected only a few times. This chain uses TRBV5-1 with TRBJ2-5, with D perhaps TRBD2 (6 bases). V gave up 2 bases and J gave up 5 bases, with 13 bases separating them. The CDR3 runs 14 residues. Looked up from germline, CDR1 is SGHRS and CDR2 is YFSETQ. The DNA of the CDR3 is TGCGCCAGCAGCTTTCATTCGGAGGGCGAGACCCAGTACTTC. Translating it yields CASSFHSEGETQYF.

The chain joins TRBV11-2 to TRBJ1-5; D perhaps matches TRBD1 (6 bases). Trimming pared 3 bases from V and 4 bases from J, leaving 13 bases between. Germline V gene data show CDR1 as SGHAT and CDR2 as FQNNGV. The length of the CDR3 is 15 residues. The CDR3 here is CASSFSGQGNQPQHF. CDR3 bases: TGTGCCAGCAGCTTTTCGGGGCAGGGGAATCAGCCCCAGCATTTT.

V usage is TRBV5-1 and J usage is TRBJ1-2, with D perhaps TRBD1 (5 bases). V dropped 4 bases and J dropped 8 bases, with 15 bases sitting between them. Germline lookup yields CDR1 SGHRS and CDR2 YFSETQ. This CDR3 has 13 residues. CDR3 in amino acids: CASSPDGGGGYTF. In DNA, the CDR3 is TGCGCCAGCAGCCCGGACGGGGGTGGAGGCTACACCTTC.

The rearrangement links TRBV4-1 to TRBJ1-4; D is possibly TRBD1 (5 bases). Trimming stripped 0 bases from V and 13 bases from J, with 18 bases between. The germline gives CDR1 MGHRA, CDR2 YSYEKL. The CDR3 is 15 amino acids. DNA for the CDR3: TGCGCCAGCAGCCAAGATATTTCAAGGGCGGGACGACTGTTTTTT. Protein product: CASSQDISRAGRLFF.

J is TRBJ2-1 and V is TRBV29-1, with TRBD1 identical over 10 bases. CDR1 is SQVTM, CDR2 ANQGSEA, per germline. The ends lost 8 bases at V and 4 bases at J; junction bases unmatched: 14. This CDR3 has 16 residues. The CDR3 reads CSSKDRGLKDYNEQFF. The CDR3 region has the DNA TGCAGCTCGAAAGACAGGGGGCTCAAAGATTACAATGAGCAGTTCTTC.

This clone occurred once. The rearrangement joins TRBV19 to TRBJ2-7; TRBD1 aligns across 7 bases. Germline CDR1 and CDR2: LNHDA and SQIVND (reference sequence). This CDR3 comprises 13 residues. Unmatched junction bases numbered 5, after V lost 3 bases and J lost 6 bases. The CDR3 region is CASSMRGRGEQYF. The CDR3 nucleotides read TGTGCCAGTAGTATGAGGGGGCGCGGCGAGCAGTACTTC. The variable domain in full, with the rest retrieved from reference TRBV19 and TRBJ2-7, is DGGITQSPKYLFRKEGQNVTLSCEQNLNHDAMYWYRQDPGQGLRLIYYSQIVNDFQKGDIAEGYSVSREKKESFPLTVTSAQKNPTAFYLCASSMRGRGEQYFGPGTRLTVT.

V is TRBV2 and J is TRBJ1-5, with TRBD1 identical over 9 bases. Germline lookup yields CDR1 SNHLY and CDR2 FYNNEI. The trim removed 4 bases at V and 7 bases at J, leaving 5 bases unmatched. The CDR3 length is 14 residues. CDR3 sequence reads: CASSAGQGSQPQHF. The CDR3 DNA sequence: TGTGCCAGCAGTGCGGGACAGGGCAGCCAGCCCCAGCATTTT.

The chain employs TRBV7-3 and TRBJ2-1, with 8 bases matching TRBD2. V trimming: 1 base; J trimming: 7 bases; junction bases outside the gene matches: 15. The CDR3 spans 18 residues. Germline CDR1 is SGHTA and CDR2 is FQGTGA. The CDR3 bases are TGTGCCAGCAGCTTAATGCGGGGTGGGACTAGGGGTTCGAATGAGCAGTTCTTC. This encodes CASSLMRGGTRGSNEQFF.

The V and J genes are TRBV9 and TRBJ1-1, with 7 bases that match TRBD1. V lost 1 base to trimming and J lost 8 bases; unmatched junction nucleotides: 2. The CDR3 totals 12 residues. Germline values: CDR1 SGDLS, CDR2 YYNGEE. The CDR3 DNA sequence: TGTGCCAGCAGCGTAACGGACAGGGAAGCTTTCTTT. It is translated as CASSVTDREAFF.

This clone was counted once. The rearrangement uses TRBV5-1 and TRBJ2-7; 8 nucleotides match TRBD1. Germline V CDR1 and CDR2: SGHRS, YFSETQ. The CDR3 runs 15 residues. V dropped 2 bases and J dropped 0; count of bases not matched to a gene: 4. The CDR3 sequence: CASSFGQGTSYEQYF. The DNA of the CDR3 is TGCGCCAGCAGCTTCGGACAGGGAACCTCCTACGAGCAGTACTTC.

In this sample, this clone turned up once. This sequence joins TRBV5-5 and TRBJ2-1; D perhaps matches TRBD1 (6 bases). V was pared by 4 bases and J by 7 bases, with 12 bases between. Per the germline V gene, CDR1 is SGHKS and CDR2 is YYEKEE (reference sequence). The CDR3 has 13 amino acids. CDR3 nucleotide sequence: TGTGCCAGCAGCCGAGGGGGTCGGAATGAGCAGTTCTTC. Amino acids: CASSRGGRNEQFF.

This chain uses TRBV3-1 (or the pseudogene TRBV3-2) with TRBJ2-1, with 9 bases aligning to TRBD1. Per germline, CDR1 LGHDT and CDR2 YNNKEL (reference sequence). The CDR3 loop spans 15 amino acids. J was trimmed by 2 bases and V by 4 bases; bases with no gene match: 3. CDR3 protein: CASSPTGGAYNEQFF. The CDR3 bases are TGTGCCAGCAGCCCCACAGGGGGCGCCTACAATGAGCAGTTCTTC.